These 13 T cell receptor beta chains were sequenced from one sample in a study of T cell repertoires in cytomegalovirus infection. MiXCR was run by TCRdb on the reads, yielding one entry per CDR3 protein. The sample has approximately 260,000 distinct CDR3 sequences, 15% to 20% seen once; the top ten hold less than 50%. Sequencing was carried out using CD8+ T cells from PBMCs. These receptors were taken from a human donor in good health (CMV status not recorded). Some clones in this sample may be carry-over from other donors' samples.

This clonotype appeared a few times. The rearrangement links TRBV20-1 to TRBJ2-7; D not certain. The ends were cut back, 0 bases at V and 1 base at J, with 13 bases in the middle. The CDR3 covers 15 residues. CDR1 is DFQATT, CDR2 SNEGSKA, per germline (reference sequence). CDR3 in amino acids: CSARDQWMASYEQYF. The DNA of the CDR3 is TGCAGTGCTAGAGATCAGTGGATGGCGTCCTACGAGCAGTACTTC.

This clonotype was seen only once. CDR3 in DNA: TGTGCCATCAGTGAGTCGGCTTGGGGGGGGGCCGGGTCCGTCAATGAGCAGTTCTTC. Translation: CAISESAWGGAGSVNEQFF. The chain combines TRBV10-3 with TRBJ2-1; maybe TRBD2 (7 bases). From germline, CDR1 is ENHRY and CDR2 SYGVKD. The CDR3 loop spans 19 amino acids. Trimming pared 0 bases from V and 6 bases from J, leaving 24 bases between.

This clonotype was detected only a few times. The chain uses TRBV7-9 and TRBJ1-2; D not certain. The ends were cut back, 1 base at V and 0 bases at J, with 6 bases in the middle. The CDR3 length is 14 residues. Looked up from germline, CDR1 is SEHNR and CDR2 is FQNEAQ (reference sequence). CDR3 DNA: TGTGCCAGCAGCTTAGAGGGTACTAACTATGGCTACACCTTC. Protein product: CASSLEGTNYGYTF. The complete variable domain, with remaining parts taken from reference TRBV7-9 and TRBJ1-2, reads DTGVSQNPRHKITKRGQNVTFRCDPISEHNRLYWYRQTLGQGPEFLTYFQNEAQLEKSRLLSDRFSAERPKGSFSTLEIQRTEQGDSAMYLCASSLEGTNYGYTFGSGTRLTVV.

This clonotype was recorded a few times. The chain combines TRBV25-1 with TRBJ1-5; D possibly corresponds to TRBD1 (5 bases). The V and J ends lost 2 bases and 2 bases respectively, with 7 bases between them. There are 14 residues in the CDR3. Germline V CDR1 and CDR2: MGHDK, SYGVNS. The CDR3 region is CASSEGTGNQPQHF. The CDR3 DNA reads as TGTGCCAGCAGTGAAGGGACGGGCAATCAGCCCCAGCATTTT.

The rearrangement joins TRBV5-1 to TRBJ1-1; 7 bases are shared with TRBD1. The CDR3 length is 17 residues. V was pared by 1 base and J by 0 bases, with 9 bases of the junction left unmatched. The V gene's germline CDR1 is SGHRS and CDR2 YFSETQ. DNA of the CDR3: TGCGCCAGCAGCTTGTTGGGCAGGGGGTACATGAACACTGAAGCTTTCTTT. It encodes CASSLLGRGYMNTEAFF.

This chain joins TRBV6-6 and TRBJ2-3, with a weak D call TRBD1 (6 bases). The CDR3 runs 15 residues. Trimming removed 0 bases at V and 5 bases at J, with 12 bases between. From germline, CDR1 is MNHNY and CDR2 SVGAGI (reference sequence). Written as DNA, the CDR3 is TGTGCCAGCAGTTACTCGGACAGCCGAGGAGATACGCAGTATTTT. Residues: CASSYSDSRGDTQYF.

This rearrangement joins TRBV12-5 to TRBJ2-2; tentative D call: TRBD1 (6 bases). CDR3 length: 17 residues. Trimming cost V 3 bases and J 2 bases, with 16 bases left between them. CDR1 LGHNT and CDR2 FRNRAP come from the germline V gene. CDR3 loop: CASGLARTALNTGELFF. The CDR3 region has the DNA TGTGCTAGTGGTTTAGCGCGGACAGCGCTAAACACCGGGGAGCTGTTTTTT. Based on the CDR3 plus reference TRBV12-5 and TRBJ2-2, the full variable domain is DARVTQTPRHKVTEMGQEVTMRCQPILGHNTVFWYRQTMMQGLELLAYFRNRAPLDDSGMPKDRFSAEMPDATLATLKIQPSEPRDSAVYFCASGLARTALNTGELFFGEGSRLTVL.

This chain links TRBV6-1 with TRBJ2-1, with TRBD1 matching over 9 bases. The CDR3 has 15 residues. CDR1 is MNHNS and CDR2 is SASEGT in the germline V gene. Trimming cost V 3 bases and J 8 bases; bases outside gene matches: 8. The CDR3: CASSDRDRVIHEQFF. DNA for the CDR3: TGTGCCAGCAGTGACCGGGACAGGGTAATTCATGAGCAGTTCTTC.

This clonotype appeared a few times. The rearrangement uses TRBV7-9 and TRBJ2-7, with D unresolved. V shed 2 bases and J shed 4 bases, with 12 bases lying between them. The CDR3 extends over 14 amino acids. Germline values: CDR1 SEHNR, CDR2 FQNEAQ (reference sequence). The chain's CDR3 is CASSLSLHPYEQYF. The DNA for the CDR3 is TGTGCCAGCAGCTTATCGCTTCATCCTTACGAGCAGTACTTC.

This clonotype was counted a single time. Its ends do not fully match the called genes, so a read error is possible. The chain joins TRBV15 to TRBJ1-4; D is ambiguous. The CDR3 totals 14 residues. Germline assignment: CDR1 LNHNV and CDR2 YYDKDF (reference sequence). The chain's CDR3 is CASSRESVGEKLFF. In nucleotides, the CDR3 is TGTGCCTCCAGCAGAGAGAGCGTGGGGGAAAAACTGTTTTTT.

This clonotype showed up many times. The chain combines TRBV9 with TRBJ1-2, with 9 bases aligning to TRBD1. After removal of 0 bases from V and 6 bases from J, the junction contained 6 bases not matched to a gene. CDR1 is SGDLS and CDR2 is YYNGEE in the germline V gene. The CDR3 has 15 amino acids. The CDR3: CASSVAPGTGNGYTF. The CDR3 DNA reads as TGTGCCAGCAGCGTAGCTCCGGGGACAGGGAATGGCTACACCTTC.

This clonotype was picked up a small number of times. The chain combines TRBV6-1 with TRBJ2-1; unclear D gene. The CDR3 length is 13 residues. Germline V gene lookup returns CDR1 MNHNS and CDR2 SASEGT. V was shortened by 4 bases and J by 9 bases, with 13 bases between the two germline ends. The CDR3 region has the DNA TGTGCCAGCAGTGCGAAGAAGTACGGTGAGCAGTTCTTC. Protein: CASSAKKYGEQFF.

The CDR3 protein is CASSYFGQDLVGTEAFF. The DNA of the CDR3 is TGTGCCAGCAGTTACTTCGGACAAGACTTAGTAGGGACTGAAGCTTTCTTT. The chain joins TRBV6-5 to TRBJ1-1; D possibly corresponds to TRBD1 (5 bases). The germline gives CDR1 MNHEY, CDR2 SVGAGI. This CDR3 is built from 17 residues. With 1 base removed from V and 5 bases from J, the gap between germline ends came to 20 bases.